This passage covers 22 T cell receptor beta chains from one sample sequenced in a study of T cells in Graves' hyperthyroidism and ophthalmopathy. RNA transcripts provided the source from which TCR beta CDR3 regions were amplified. HTBI primers were used for first-round RT-PCR of the TCR CDR3. TCRdb reprocessed the multiplex PCR reads with MiXCR, giving one entry per CDR3 protein. There are hundreds of thousands of distinct CDR3 sequences in the sample; approximately 15% occur only once, and 20% to 25% lies in the top ten. Sequenced sample: blood. The receptors originated from a woman in her 30s with Graves' hyperthyroidism.

This clonotype was seen many times. The chain couples TRBV11-2 to TRBJ2-7, with 7 nucleotides matching TRBD2. This CDR3 has 17 residues. Germline CDR1 and CDR2: SGHAT and FQNNGV. V trimming: 5 bases; J trimming: 5 bases; junction bases outside the gene matches: 18. CDR3 nucleotide sequence: TGTGCCAGCAGCCGAATAGGAGGGAGGGCCTTTTTTGACGAGCAGTACTTC. This gives the protein CASSRIGGRAFFDEQYF.

On this clonotype itself: The junction shows a germline mismatch at one end, possibly a read error. The rearrangement links TRBV28 to TRBJ2-7; 10 positions agree with TRBD1. This CDR3 is built from 14 residues. Germline V gives CDR1 MDHEN, CDR2 SYDVKM. The CDR3 loop reads CASRPTGGPYERYF. The DNA of the CDR3 is TGTGCCAGCAGACCGACAGGGGGCCCCTACGAGCGGTACTTC.

At least ten counts were recorded for this clonotype. This rearrangement joins TRBV24-1 to TRBJ2-3, with 11 nucleotides matching TRBD1. This CDR3 comprises 17 residues. Trimming took 1 base from V and 5 from J; bases not matched to a gene: 7. In germline, CDR1 is KGHDR, CDR2 SFDVKD. CDR3 in DNA: TGTGCCACCAGTGATTTCAAGGACAGGGGGCGGGAAGATACGCAGTATTTT. Its translation: CATSDFKDRGREDTQYF.

Ten or more counts support this clonotype. The chain couples TRBV20-1 to TRBJ1-2, with D possibly being TRBD1 (5 bases). Germline-derived CDR1 and CDR2 are DFQATT and SNEGSKA (reference sequence). The V end was cut by 6 bases, the J end by 5 bases, with 22 bases between. The CDR3 contains 15 residues. The CDR3, as DNA: TGCAGTGCCAGCCGGGACGGTGGGGTGGCTTATGGCTACACCTTC. Encoded protein: CSASRDGGVAYGYTF.

This clonotype was found many times. The chain recombines TRBV28 with TRBJ2-1, with 11 bases fitting TRBD2. The CDR3 sequence is 18 residues long. In germline, CDR1 is MDHEN, CDR2 SYDVKM. The V gene end was trimmed by 2 bases and the J gene end by 4 bases; junction bases not matched to a gene: 10. DNA of the CDR3: TGTGCCAGCAGTTTAGGGGGGTGGGGACTAGCGGATTACAATGAGCAGTTCTTC. It translates to CASSLGGWGLADYNEQFF.

This clonotype came up a few times. A read error may be the cause here, since a much bigger clone is one base away. The rearrangement uses TRBV6-5 and TRBJ1-2; D remains unclear. V lost 2 bases to trimming and J lost 6 bases, with 13 bases between them. The CDR3 is 14 residues long. Germline loops: CDR1 MNHEY, CDR2 SVGAGI. In DNA, the CDR3 is TGTGCCAGCAGTTACGACGGTCAAAGGGATGGCTACACCTTC. This translates into CASSYDGQRDGYTF.

This clonotype was seen more than once but under ten times. The V gene is TRBV19, the J gene TRBJ2-3; TRBD2 aligns across 15 bases. The CDR3 length is 18 residues. The germline gives CDR1 LNHDA, CDR2 SQIVND (reference sequence). Trimming cost V 5 bases and J 0 bases; bases outside gene matches: 6. The CDR3 DNA sequence: TGTGCCAGTAGTCCCCGGACTAGCGGGAGGGTTAGCACAGATACGCAGTATTTT. Its protein is CASSPRTSGRVSTDTQYF.

In its sample, this clonotype was seen many times. The chain combines TRBV7-8 with TRBJ1-6; D gene uncertain. This CDR3 is built from 15 residues. CDR1 is SGHVS and CDR2 is FQNEAQ in the germline V gene. V lost 5 bases and J 11 bases, leaving 19 bases between the germline ends. This chain's CDR3 is CASSLVLGFSTPLHF. The CDR3 nucleotides read TGTGCCAGCAGCCTGGTTTTGGGGTTTTCGACACCCCTCCACTTT.

The CDR3 coding sequence is TGTGCCAGCAGCTTAGACCAAACTAGCGGGAGGGACCAGTACTTC. Translation: CASSLDQTSGRDQYF. The J gene is TRBJ2-5, the V gene TRBV7-2, with 13 bases fitting TRBD2. Trimming at V came to 1 base and at J to 10 bases, leaving 6 bases not matched to a gene. The CDR3 covers 15 residues. Germline V lookup: CDR1 SGHTA, CDR2 FQGNSA.

This clonotype was seen ten or more times. The rearrangement uses TRBV28 and TRBJ1-2, with D perhaps matching TRBD1 (6 bases). The CDR3 has 15 residues. CDR1 and CDR2 from the germline V gene are MDHEN and SYDVKM. V gave up 7 bases and J gave up 5 bases, with 20 bases separating them. CDR3 DNA sequence: TGTGCCAGCACCAGCACGGGGGGCGTGGTTTATGGCTACACCTTC. This encodes CASTSTGGVVYGYTF.

Ten or more counts support this clonotype. V gene TRBV7-2 combines with J gene TRBJ1-2; possible D gene TRBD1, 5 bases. This CDR3 region has 13 residues. CDR1 and CDR2 from the germline V gene are SGHTA and FQGNSA. The V gene lost 5 bases and the J gene lost 6 bases, with 13 bases spanning the gap. CDR3 DNA: TGTGCCAGCAGCCCCGCCCCGGGGGATGGCTACACCTTC. Protein product: CASSPAPGDGYTF.

The rearrangement uses TRBV12-5 and TRBJ2-1, with TRBD1 identical over 9 bases. This CDR3 has 17 amino acids. Per germline, CDR1 LGHNT and CDR2 FRNRAP. V gave up 2 bases and J gave up 9 bases; unmatched junction bases: 14. The CDR3 DNA reads TGTGCTAGTGGTTTGCATCGTCCGGGACAGGGCCATAGTGAGCAGTTCTTC. It is translated as CASGLHRPGQGHSEQFF.

In regard to this clonotype: A much larger clonotype is one base distant, so this may be a read error. This chain joins TRBV15 and TRBJ2-7; 10 nucleotides align to TRBD2. The V and J ends lost 2 bases and 5 bases, in that order; junction bases with no gene match: 9. In germline, CDR1 is LNHNV, CDR2 YYDKDF (reference sequence). The length of the CDR3 is 16 residues. The CDR3 DNA is TGTGCCACCAGCAGAACCCCAGCGGGAGGGCCCCACGAGCAGTACTTC. This gives the protein CATSRTPAGGPHEQYF.

This clonotype was picked up a small number of times. V is TRBV4-2 and J is TRBJ2-3; 7 positions match TRBD2. From germline, CDR1 is LGHNA and CDR2 YNFKEQ. J gave up 4 bases and V 1 base, and 14 bases lay outside the gene matches. The CDR3 sequence is 18 residues long. As DNA, the CDR3 is TGTGCCAGCAGCCAAGCAATACTGGGCGGGAGTGCCCCAGATACGCAGTATTTT. It is translated as CASSQAILGGSAPDTQYF.

This clonotype was seen more than once but under ten times. The genes are TRBV7-9 and TRBJ2-2; 8 bases agree with TRBD1. Germline V CDR1 and CDR2: SEHNR, FQNEAQ (reference sequence). This CDR3 has 19 amino acids. The J segment lost 6 bases and the V segment lost 1 base, leaving 16 bases of the junction unmatched. CDR3: CASSLELGQGDYYAGELFF. CDR3 DNA sequence: TGTGCCAGCAGCTTAGAACTTGGACAGGGAGATTATTACGCCGGGGAGCTGTTTTTT.

The sample holds a few counts of this clonotype. The chain carries TRBV2 and TRBJ2-1; 12 bases fit TRBD1. The junction had 8 bases not matched to a gene; V was cut back by 10 bases and J by 10 bases. Germline assignment: CDR1 SNHLY and CDR2 FYNNEI. This CDR3 spans 13 amino acids. This CDR3 is CATGGQGASEQFF. CDR3 sequence (DNA): TGTGCCACCGGGGGACAGGGGGCTTCGGAGCAGTTCTTC.

This clonotype has a count of ten or more. V usage is TRBV20-1 and J usage is TRBJ2-7; 10 bases agree with TRBD1. Germline assignment: CDR1 DFQATT and CDR2 SNEGSKA (reference sequence). This CDR3 spans 15 amino acids. Trimming took 2 bases from V and 1 from J; bases not matched to a gene: 5. The CDR3 nucleotides are TGCAGTGCTAGAAATCCGGGACAGGGGTCCTACGAGCAGTACTTC. Protein sequence: CSARNPGQGSYEQYF.

The chain joins TRBV9 to TRBJ2-3; TRBD2 matches 10 bases. The J segment lost 2 bases and the V segment lost 3 bases, leaving 15 bases of the junction unmatched. This CDR3 has 19 amino acids. Germline V CDR1 and CDR2: SGDLS, YYNGEE. DNA of the CDR3: TGTGCCAGCAGCGATCCGGGACTAGCGACACTTCCCCACACAGATACGCAGTATTTT. This encodes CASSDPGLATLPHTDTQYF.

This clonotype was detected ten times or more. J is TRBJ1-3 and V is TRBV12-3 or TRBV12-4; 9 positions agree with TRBD1. This CDR3 comprises 15 residues. V gave up 6 bases and J gave up 4 bases; unmatched junction bases: 7. CDR3 DNA sequence: TGTGCCAGCAGCCTAGGGACAGGGTCCGGAAACACCATATATTTT. Amino acid sequence: CASSLGTGSGNTIYF.

This clonotype was seen ten or more times. The chain has TRBV12-3 or TRBV12-4 and TRBJ1-1; D perhaps matches TRBD1 (5 bases). CDR3 length equals 15 residues. V shed 5 bases and J shed 4 bases, with 17 bases lying between them. CDR3 region: CASSPHNPGPTEAFF. CDR3 sequence (DNA): TGTGCCAGCAGTCCCCATAATCCGGGGCCCACTGAAGCTTTCTTT.

The CDR3 reads CSARGPTGSSYEQYF. Here the CDR3 DNA reads TGCAGTGCTAGAGGTCCCACAGGGAGCTCCTACGAGCAGTACTTC. The chain employs TRBV20-1 and TRBJ2-7; maybe TRBD1 (6 bases). The CDR3 loop spans 15 amino acids. Germline CDR1 DFQATT, CDR2 SNEGSKA (reference sequence). With 1 base removed from V and 0 bases from J, the gap between germline ends came to 13 bases.

The chain carries TRBV2 and TRBJ2-1; no firm D call. Trimming took off 8 bases at V and 8 bases at J, with 16 bases between the two ends. CDR3 size: 13 residues. CDR1 SNHLY and CDR2 FYNNEI come from the germline V gene. The CDR3 is CASRYGPVHEQFF. The CDR3 DNA follows: TGTGCCAGCCGGTATGGGCCTGTCCATGAGCAGTTCTTC.